These T cell receptor beta chains were read from a single sample in a study of tissue T cells after allogeneic stem cell transplantation. Sequenced by immunoSEQ multiplex PCR; TCRdb stores in-frame clones only, minus some. The sample has thousands of clones; roughly 56% are singletons. The sample consisted of tissue from the jejunum, taken at autopsy. These receptor sequences come from a male donor older than 55 with lung cancer. Both conserved end residues are part of each CDR3. A D gene is named only where the DNA matches it firmly. Not all rows give a size; the values are once, few, many and, for expanded clones, a class.

V gene	J gene	clone size	D gene	CDR3 protein	CDR3 DNA
TRBV6-1	TRBJ1-1	.	.	CASSEVRDAEAFF	TGTGCCAGCAGTGAAGTCAGGGACGCTGAAGCTTTCTTT
TRBV2	TRBJ1-3	medium-sized	.	CASSALPPGRAGNTIYF	TGTGCCAGCAGTGCCCTCCCCCCGGGGAGGGCTGGAAACACCATATATTTT
TRBV5-6	TRBJ1-4	.	TRBD1	CASSLVQGEEANEKLFF	TGTGCCAGCAGCTTGGTACAGGGGGAGGAAGCTAATGAAAAACTGTTTTTT
TRBV5-1	TRBJ2-5	.	.	CASSLDGSLKETQYF	TGCGCCAGCAGCTTGGACGGATCCCTAAAGGAGACCCAGTACTTC
TRBV10-3	TRBJ2-7	few	TRBD1	CAIRVTGKKSYEQYF	TGTGCCATCAGGGTGACAGGGAAGAAATCCTACGAGCAGTACTTC
TRBV30	TRBJ1-3	.	.	CAWSDTGSSGNTIYF	TGTGCCTGGAGTGATACAGGGAGCTCTGGAAACACCATATATTTT
TRBV27	TRBJ2-3	few	.	CASRVHTEDTQYF	TGTGCCAGCAGAGTCCACACCGAAGATACGCAGTATTTT
TRBV5-4	TRBJ1-1	once	TRBD1	CASSEDRGGPEAFF	TGTGCCAGCAGCGAGGACAGGGGGGGCCCTGAAGCTTTCTTT
TRBV27	TRBJ1-5	.	.	CASSEEHNSNQPQHF	TGTGCCAGCAGTGAGGAACATAATAGCAATCAGCCCCAGCATTTT
TRBV7-8	TRBJ1-6	.	.	CASSLVRRRRELGNSPLHF	TGTGCCAGCAGTTTAGTCCGTCGGCGCAGGGAATTAGGCAATTCACCCCTCCACTTT
TRBV2	TRBJ1-5	.	.	CASSEPLSNQPQHF	TGTGCCAGCAGTGAACCCCTTAGCAATCAGCCCCAGCATTTT
TRBV5-8	TRBJ1-1	once	TRBD1	CASSLGYRGITEAFF	TGTGCCAGCAGCTTGGGTTACAGGGGGATTACTGAAGCTTTCTTT
TRBV5-4	TRBJ2-3	.	TRBD1	CASSFPGTGGSTDTQYF	TGTGCCAGCAGCTTCCCCGGGACAGGGGGATCTACAGATACGCAGTATTTT
TRBV6-5	TRBJ2-7	.	.	CASSPRSGVHYEQYF	TGTGCCAGCAGCCCCCGTTCGGGGGTCCACTACGAGCAGTACTTC
TRBV5-6	TRBJ1-3	.	.	CASTEGSGNTIYF	TGTGCCAGCACCGAGGGATCTGGAAACACCATATATTTT
TRBV6-6	TRBJ2-2	.	.	CASSYMGGAGTGELFF	TGTGCCAGCAGTTACATGGGGGGCGCCGGAACCGGGGAGCTGTTTTTT
TRBV9	TRBJ2-3	.	TRBD2	CASSSSGRADTQYF	TGTGCCAGCAGCTCGAGCGGGAGAGCAGATACGCAGTATTTT
TRBV5-6	TRBJ1-1	.	TRBD1	CASSSMDRADTEAFF	TGTGCCAGCAGCTCAATGGACAGGGCTGACACTGAAGCTTTCTTT
TRBV19	TRBJ1-2	few	TRBD1	CASRHPGTADLYGYTF	TGTGCCAGTAGGCACCCGGGGACAGCAGACCTCTATGGCTACACCTTC
TRBV10-2	TRBJ2-1	few	.	CASTADSAYNEQFF	TGCGCCAGCACCGCTGACAGCGCCTACAATGAGCAGTTCTTC
TRBV15	TRBJ2-2	few	.	CATSRRQDTGELFF	TGTGCCACCAGCAGACGACAGGACACCGGGGAGCTGTTTTTT
TRBV7-8	TRBJ1-2	.	TRBD1	CASSSQPGPGQLYGYTF	TGTGCCAGCAGCTCCCAACCCGGCCCGGGACAGCTCTATGGCTACACCTTC
TRBV15	TRBJ1-2	.	.	CATSRDTRGDYGYTF	TGTGCCACCAGCAGAGATACCAGGGGTGACTATGGCTACACCTTC
TRBV5-6	TRBJ1-5	.	.	CASSAGTVKNQPQHF	TGTGCCAGCAGCGCCGGGACCGTCAAAAATCAGCCCCAGCATTTT
TRBV11-2	TRBJ2-7	.	.	CASRYNSPQYYEQYF	TGTGCCAGCAGATATAATAGCCCCCAGTATTACGAGCAGTACTTC
TRBV19	TRBJ2-5	medium-sized	.	CASKGWRAGETQYF	TGTGCCAGTAAAGGGTGGCGGGCCGGGGAGACCCAGTACTTC
TRBV19	TRBJ1-2	few	TRBD1	CASSIRDSLYGYTF	TGTGCCAGTAGTATTCGGGACAGCCTTTATGGCTACACCTTC
TRBV18	TRBJ1-6	.	.	CASSRERNSPLHF	TGTGCCAGCTCAAGGGAACGGAATTCACCCCTCCACTTT
TRBV4-3	TRBJ2-7	.	.	CASSQDGYEQYF	TGCGCCAGCAGCCAAGATGGGTACGAGCAGTACTTC
TRBV6-1	TRBJ1-1	.	TRBD1	CASSAEDRGVRTEAFF	TGTGCCAGCAGTGCGGAGGACAGGGGGGTTCGGACTGAAGCTTTCTTT
TRBV7-2	TRBJ2-1	.	TRBD2	CASSPGLAGAGEQFF	TGTGCCAGCAGCCCGGGACTAGCGGGAGCGGGTGAGCAGTTCTTC
TRBV12-3/TRBV12-4	TRBJ2-7	.	.	CASSFRTAYEQYF	TGTGCCAGCAGTTTTCGGACAGCTTACGAGCAGTACTTC
TRBV4-1	TRBJ1-3	.	.	CASSLTGFSGNTIYF	TGCGCCAGCAGCCTTACAGGCTTCTCTGGAAACACCATATATTTT
TRBV9	TRBJ2-7	few	TRBD1	CASSWTGDSGEQYF	TGTGCCAGCAGCTGGACAGGGGATTCGGGCGAGCAGTACTTC
TRBV19	TRBJ2-1	.	TRBD1	CASSVKRATGFNNEQFF	TGTGCCAGTAGTGTTAAGAGGGCGACAGGGTTCAACAATGAGCAGTTCTTC
TRBV12-5	TRBJ2-1	.	.	CASGLANEQFF	TGTGCTAGTGGTTTGGCGAATGAGCAGTTCTTC
TRBV4-3	TRBJ1-4	medium-sized	.	CASSQVGGVSNEKLFF	TGCGCCAGCAGCCAAGTAGGGGGGGTCTCTAATGAAAAACTGTTTTTT